This T cell receptor (beta chain) was retrieved from a study of blood T cells in healthy people across ages (dated by TCRdb to between 2015 and 2017). The study in broad terms: Template switching captured roughly one uniquely barcoded TCR beta cDNA molecule per two T cells in model experiments. To track age-related changes in TCR beta repertoire diversity, the study relied on deep sequencing normalized with unique cDNA molecular identifiers. The study analyzed two additional independent replicas of 1 million unique cDNA reads from the same blood draw for two donors, one aged 18 to 29 and one aged 80 or older. Donors of different ages were randomly distributed across sequencing lanes to avoid experimental bias. The donors were divided into four age groups: young (average around 16 years), middle-aged (approximately 39), aged (around 59) and long-lived (around 87). Overall study outcomes, separate from this receptor: The percentage of naive T cells measured by flow cytometry correlated strongly with observed TCR beta diversity. Compared with the aged group, the long-lived group had more naive CD4+ T cells, fewer expanded clones and increased TCR diversity, a pattern suggesting age selection. Bulk unsorted PBMC profiling prevented conclusive comparison of naive and antigen-experienced compartments. Because donor CMV infection status was unknown, age-related changes in expanded clonotypes were potentially confounded. Estimates of total diversity from one million sequenced T cells were regarded as lower bounds and underestimates. Observed TCR beta diversity per million T cells fell roughly linearly with age, and a significant reduction was already apparent by age around 40.

This clonotype was seen only a few times. Its antigen remains undetermined. Per-base qualities were not stored, and no clone one base away is much larger. The library was prepared using 5' RACE. The data were produced on an Illumina HiSeq 2500. A second PCR of about 7 to 12 cycles was performed with a sample-barcoded 5' primer and a J-beta primer mix. Each TCR beta cDNA molecule received a unique molecular identifier from a template-switch 5' adaptor carrying 12 random nucleotides. Each sample yielded at least 3 million CDR3-containing paired-end reads. First-strand cDNA synthesis was performed from all RNA using the Mint cDNA synthesis kit, with priming by a TRBC-specific oligonucleotide. All cDNA was treated with uracil-DNA glycosylase and then went through a first 18-cycle PCR with the universal primers M1SS and BC2_uni_R. As for how the authors treated the data: For normalization, 1 million high-quality reads were randomly selected from each sample, with every read carrying a distinct molecular identifier. Instead of being binned into consensus sequences, reads that shared molecular identifiers were thrown out. MiTCR, run with a Q25 quality threshold and the strictest error-elimination algorithm, handled CDR3 identification, clonotype clustering and error correction. Lower-bound total TCR beta diversity was estimated with a nonparametric unseen species model using Euler transformation. TCRdb reanalyzed the raw reads on its own, using fastp at Q25 for trimming and MiXCR for clone calling, and kept in-frame beta chains. Under each unique CDR3 protein, matching rows form one entry showing the most common genes and DNA. V and J calls and clone size were set by TCRdb, not the authors. Across this sample there are about 940,000 distinct CDR3 sequences, with under 50% seen only once. Over 10% of the sample comes from the top ten.

The 35 to 40 donors, aged roughly 6 to 95 years, were systemically healthy Caucasian individuals from Russia. Each donor gave ten milliliters of peripheral blood, drawn into EDTA-treated Vacutainer tubes. Ficoll-Paque density-gradient centrifugation was used to isolate PBMCs, with at least 6 million per sample. Total RNA was extracted from PBMCs with Trizol reagent, with at least 6 micrograms obtained per sample. Naive CD45RAhigh/CD27high T cell percentages were measured by flow cytometry on a PBMC aliquot from every donor. Reading the germline V gene gives CDR1 SGDLS and CDR2 YYNGEE. V and J lose 0 bases and 3 bases, and a span of 9 bases separates them. Counted from cysteine to phenylalanine, this CDR3 has 14 amino acids. Only CDR3 DNA remains: 42 bases, in frame from the first base.

Sequenced sample: blood. This TCR was recovered from a man under 40 in good health. The chain links TRBV9 with TRBJ2-5, and the D gene may be TRBD1, 6 bases matching. Here is the DNA: TGTGCCAGCAGCGTAGATACAGGGAAAGAGACCCAGTACTTC. Translation gives CASSVDTGKETQYF.